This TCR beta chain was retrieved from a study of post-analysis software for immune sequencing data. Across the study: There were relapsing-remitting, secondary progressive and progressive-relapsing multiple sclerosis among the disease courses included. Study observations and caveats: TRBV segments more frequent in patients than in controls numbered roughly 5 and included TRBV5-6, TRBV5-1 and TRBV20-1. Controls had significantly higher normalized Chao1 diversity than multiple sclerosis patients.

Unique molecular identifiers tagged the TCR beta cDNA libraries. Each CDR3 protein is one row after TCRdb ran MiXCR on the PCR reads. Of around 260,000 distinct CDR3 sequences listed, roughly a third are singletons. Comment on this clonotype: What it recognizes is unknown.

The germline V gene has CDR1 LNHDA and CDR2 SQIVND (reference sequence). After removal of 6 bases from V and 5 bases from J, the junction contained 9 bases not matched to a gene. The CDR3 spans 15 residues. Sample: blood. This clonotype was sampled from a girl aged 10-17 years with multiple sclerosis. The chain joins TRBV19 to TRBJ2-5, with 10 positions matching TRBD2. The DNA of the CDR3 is TGTGCCAGTAGCATTAGAGCGGGGGGGCCGGAGACCCAGTACTTC. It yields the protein CASSIRAGGPETQYF.